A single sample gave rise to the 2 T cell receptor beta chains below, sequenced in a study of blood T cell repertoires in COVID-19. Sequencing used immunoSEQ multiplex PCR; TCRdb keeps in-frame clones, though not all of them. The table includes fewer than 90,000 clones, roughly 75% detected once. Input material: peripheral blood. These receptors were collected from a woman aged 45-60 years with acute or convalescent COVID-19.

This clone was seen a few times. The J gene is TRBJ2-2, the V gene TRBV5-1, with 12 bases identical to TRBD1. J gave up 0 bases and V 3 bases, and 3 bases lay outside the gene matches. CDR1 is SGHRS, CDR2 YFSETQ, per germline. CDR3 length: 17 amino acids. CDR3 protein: CASSSGTGGTNTGELFF. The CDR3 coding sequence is TGCGCCAGCAGCTCCGGGACAGGGGGCACGAACACCGGGGAGCTGTTTTTT. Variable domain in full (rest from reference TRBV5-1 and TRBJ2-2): KAGVTQTPRYLIKTRGQQVTLSCSPISGHRSVSWYQQTPGQGLQFLFEYFSETQRNKGNFPGRFSGRQFSNSRSEMNVSTLELGDSALYLCASSSGTGGTNTGELFFGEGSRLTVL.

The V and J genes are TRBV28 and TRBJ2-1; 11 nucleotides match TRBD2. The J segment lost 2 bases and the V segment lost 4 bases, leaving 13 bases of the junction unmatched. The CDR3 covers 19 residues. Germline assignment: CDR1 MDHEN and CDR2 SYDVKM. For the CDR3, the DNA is TGTGCCAGCAGTTCTAAAGGGACTAGCGGCCGAAGGCCCTACAATGAGCAGTTCTTC. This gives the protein CASSSKGTSGRRPYNEQFF.